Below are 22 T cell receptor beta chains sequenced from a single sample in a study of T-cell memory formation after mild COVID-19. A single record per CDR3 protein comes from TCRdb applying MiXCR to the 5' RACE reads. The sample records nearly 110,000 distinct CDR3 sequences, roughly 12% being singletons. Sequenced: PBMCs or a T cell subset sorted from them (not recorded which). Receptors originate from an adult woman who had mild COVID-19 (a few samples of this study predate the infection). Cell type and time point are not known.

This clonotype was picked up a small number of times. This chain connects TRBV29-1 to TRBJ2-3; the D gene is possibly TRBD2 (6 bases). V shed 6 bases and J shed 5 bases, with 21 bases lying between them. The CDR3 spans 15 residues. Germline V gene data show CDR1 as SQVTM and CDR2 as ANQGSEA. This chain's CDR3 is CSVSSLPGDRDTQYF. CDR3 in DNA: TGCAGCGTCTCAAGTCTCCCGGGAGACCGAGATACGCAGTATTTT.

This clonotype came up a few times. In nucleotides, the CDR3 is TGTGCCAGCAGCGTTGCGGACGGGCAGCCCCAGCATTTT. It codes for CASSVADGQPQHF. The V gene is TRBV9, the J gene TRBJ1-5; D is ambiguous. With 2 bases removed from V and 7 bases from J, the gap between germline ends came to 10 bases. This CDR3 is built from 13 residues. Per the germline V gene, CDR1 is SGDLS and CDR2 is YYNGEE.

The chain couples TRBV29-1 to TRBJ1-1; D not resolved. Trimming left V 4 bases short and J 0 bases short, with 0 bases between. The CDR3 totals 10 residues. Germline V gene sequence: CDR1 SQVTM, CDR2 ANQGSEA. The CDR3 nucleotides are TGCAGCGTTGTGAACACTGAAGCTTTCTTT. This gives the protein CSVVNTEAFF.

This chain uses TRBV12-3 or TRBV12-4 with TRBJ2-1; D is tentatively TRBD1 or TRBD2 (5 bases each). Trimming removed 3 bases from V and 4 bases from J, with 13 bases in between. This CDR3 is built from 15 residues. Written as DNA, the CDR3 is TGTGCCAGCAGTTTGGGTCCCGGGGCTTACAATGAGCAGTTCTTC. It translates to CASSLGPGAYNEQFF.

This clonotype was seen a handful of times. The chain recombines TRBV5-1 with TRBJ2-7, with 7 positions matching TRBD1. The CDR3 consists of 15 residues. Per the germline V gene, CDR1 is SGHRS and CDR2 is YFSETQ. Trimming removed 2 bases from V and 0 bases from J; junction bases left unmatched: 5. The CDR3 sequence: CASSLTTGSSYEQYF. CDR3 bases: TGCGCCAGCAGCTTAACGACAGGGAGCTCCTACGAGCAGTACTTC. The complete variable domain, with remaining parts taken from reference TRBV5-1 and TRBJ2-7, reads KAGVTQTPRYLIKTRGQQVTLSCSPISGHRSVSWYQQTPGQGLQFLFEYFSETQRNKGNFPGRFSGRQFSNSRSEMNVSTLELGDSALYLCASSLTTGSSYEQYFGPGTRLTVT.

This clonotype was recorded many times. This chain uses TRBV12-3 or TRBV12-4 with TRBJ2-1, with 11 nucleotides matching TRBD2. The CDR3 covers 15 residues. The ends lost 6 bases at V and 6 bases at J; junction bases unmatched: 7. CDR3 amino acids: CASSHSSGGPNEQFF. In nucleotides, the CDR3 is TGTGCCAGCAGCCATTCTAGCGGGGGGCCCAATGAGCAGTTCTTC.

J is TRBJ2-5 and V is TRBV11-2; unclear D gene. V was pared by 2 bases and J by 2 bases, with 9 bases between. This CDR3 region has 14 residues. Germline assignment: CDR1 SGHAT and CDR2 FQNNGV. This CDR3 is CASSLLARQETQYF. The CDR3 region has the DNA TGTGCCAGCAGCTTACTGGCTAGACAAGAGACCCAGTACTTC. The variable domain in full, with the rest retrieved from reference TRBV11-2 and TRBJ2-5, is EAGVAQSPRYKIIEKRQSVAFWCNPISGHATLYWYQQILGQGPKLLIQFQNNGVVDDSQLPKDRFSAERLKGVDSTLKIQPAKLEDSAVYLCASSLLARQETQYFGPGTRLLVL.

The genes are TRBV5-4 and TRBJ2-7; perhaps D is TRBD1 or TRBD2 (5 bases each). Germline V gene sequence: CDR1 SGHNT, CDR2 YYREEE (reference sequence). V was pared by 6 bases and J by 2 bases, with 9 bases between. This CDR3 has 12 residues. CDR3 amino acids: CASNRGPYEQYF. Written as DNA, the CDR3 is TGTGCCAGCAATAGGGGACCCTACGAGCAGTACTTC.

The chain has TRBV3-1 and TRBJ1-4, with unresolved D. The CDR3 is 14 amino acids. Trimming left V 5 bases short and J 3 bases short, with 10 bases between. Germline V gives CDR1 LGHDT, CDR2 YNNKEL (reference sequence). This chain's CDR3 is CASSSDESNEKLFF. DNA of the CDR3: TGTGCCAGCAGCTCCGACGAGTCTAATGAAAAACTGTTTTTT.

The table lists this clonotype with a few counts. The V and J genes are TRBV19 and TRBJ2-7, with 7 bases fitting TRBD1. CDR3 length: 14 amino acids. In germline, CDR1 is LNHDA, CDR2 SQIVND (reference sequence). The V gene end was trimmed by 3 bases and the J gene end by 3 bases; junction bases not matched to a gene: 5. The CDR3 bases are TGTGCCAGTAGTATCCAGGGGGAGAGCTACGAGCAGTACTTC. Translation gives CASSIQGESYEQYF. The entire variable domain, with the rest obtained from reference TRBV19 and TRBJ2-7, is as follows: DGGITQSPKYLFRKEGQNVTLSCEQNLNHDAMYWYRQDPGQGLRLIYYSQIVNDFQKGDIAEGYSVSREKKESFPLTVTSAQKNPTAFYLCASSIQGESYEQYFGPGTRLTVT.

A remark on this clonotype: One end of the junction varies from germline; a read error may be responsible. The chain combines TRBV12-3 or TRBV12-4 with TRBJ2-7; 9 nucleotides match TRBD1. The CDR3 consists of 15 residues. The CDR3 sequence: CASRLGTGTTYEQYF. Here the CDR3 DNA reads TGTGCCAGCAGATTAGGGACAGGGACGACCTACGAGCAGTACTTC.

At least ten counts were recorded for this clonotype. For the CDR3, the DNA is TGCGCCAGCAGCCAAGAACTAGCGGGGGGCTACAATGAGCAGTTCTTC. Its translation: CASSQELAGGYNEQFF. The chain uses TRBV4-1 and TRBJ2-1; 12 nucleotides align to TRBD2. CDR3 length: 16 residues. J lost 3 bases, V lost 0 bases, and 0 bases had no gene match. CDR1 is MGHRA and CDR2 is YSYEKL in the germline V gene.

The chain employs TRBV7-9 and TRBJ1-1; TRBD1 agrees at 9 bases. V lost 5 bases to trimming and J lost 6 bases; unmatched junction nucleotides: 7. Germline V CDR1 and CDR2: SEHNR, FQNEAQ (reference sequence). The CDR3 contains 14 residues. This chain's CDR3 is CASSPGTGKAEAFF. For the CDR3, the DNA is TGTGCCAGCAGCCCCGGGACAGGGAAGGCTGAAGCTTTCTTT.

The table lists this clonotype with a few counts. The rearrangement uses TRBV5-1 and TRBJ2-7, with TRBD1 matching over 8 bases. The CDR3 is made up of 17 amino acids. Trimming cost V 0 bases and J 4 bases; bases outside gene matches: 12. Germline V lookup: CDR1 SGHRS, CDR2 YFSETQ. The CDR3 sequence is CASSLELGQGLDYEQYF. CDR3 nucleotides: TGCGCCAGCAGCTTGGAACTTGGACAGGGATTAGATTACGAGCAGTACTTC.

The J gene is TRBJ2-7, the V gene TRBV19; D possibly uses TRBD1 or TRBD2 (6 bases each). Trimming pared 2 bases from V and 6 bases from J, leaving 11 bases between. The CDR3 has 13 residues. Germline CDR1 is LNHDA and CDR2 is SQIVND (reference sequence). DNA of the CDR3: TGTGCCAGTAGTATACTAGGGGGGATCGAGCAGTACTTC. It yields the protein CASSILGGIEQYF.

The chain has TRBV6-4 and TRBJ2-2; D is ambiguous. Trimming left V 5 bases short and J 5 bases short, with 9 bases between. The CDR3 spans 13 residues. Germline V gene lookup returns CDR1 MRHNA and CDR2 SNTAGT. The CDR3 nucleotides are TGTGCCAGCAGTTCCCCTTTGACCGGGGAGCTGTTTTTT. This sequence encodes CASSSPLTGELFF.

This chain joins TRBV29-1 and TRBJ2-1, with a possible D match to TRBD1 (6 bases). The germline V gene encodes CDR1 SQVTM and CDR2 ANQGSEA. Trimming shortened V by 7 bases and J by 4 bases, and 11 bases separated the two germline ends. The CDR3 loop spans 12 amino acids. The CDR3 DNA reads TGCAGCGGAGGACAGCCGTACAATGAGCAGTTCTTC. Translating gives CSGGQPYNEQFF.

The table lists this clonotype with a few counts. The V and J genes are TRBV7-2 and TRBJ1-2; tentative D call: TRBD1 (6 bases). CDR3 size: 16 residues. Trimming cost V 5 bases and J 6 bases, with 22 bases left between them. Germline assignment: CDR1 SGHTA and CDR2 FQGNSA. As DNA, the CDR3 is TGTGCCAGCAGCCACGATCAGACAGGACTCCCAAATGGCTACACCTTC. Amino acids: CASSHDQTGLPNGYTF.

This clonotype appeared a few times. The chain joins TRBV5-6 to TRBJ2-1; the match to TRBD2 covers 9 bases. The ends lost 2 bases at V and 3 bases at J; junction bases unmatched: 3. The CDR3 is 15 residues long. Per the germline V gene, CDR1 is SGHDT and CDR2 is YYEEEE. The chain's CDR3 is CASSLTSGYYNEQFF. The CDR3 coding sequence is TGTGCCAGCAGCTTAACTAGCGGGTACTACAATGAGCAGTTCTTC. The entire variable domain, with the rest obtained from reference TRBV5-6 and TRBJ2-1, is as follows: DAGVTQSPTHLIKTRGQQVTLRCSPKSGHDTVSWYQQALGQGPQFIFQYYEEEERQRGNFPDRFSGHQFPNYSSELNVNALLLGDSALYLCASSLTSGYYNEQFFGPGTRLTVL.

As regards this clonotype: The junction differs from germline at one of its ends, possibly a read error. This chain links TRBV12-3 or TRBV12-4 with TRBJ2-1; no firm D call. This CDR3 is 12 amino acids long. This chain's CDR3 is CASSPSYTEQFF. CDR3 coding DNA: TGTGCCAGCAGTCCATCCTACACTGAGCAGTTCTTC.

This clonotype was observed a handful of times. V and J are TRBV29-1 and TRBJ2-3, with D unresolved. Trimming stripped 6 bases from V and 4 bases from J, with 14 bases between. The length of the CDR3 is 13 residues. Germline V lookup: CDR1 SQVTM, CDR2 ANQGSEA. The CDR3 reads CSVNIRNSDTQYF. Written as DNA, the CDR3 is TGCAGCGTCAATATCAGGAATTCAGATACGCAGTATTTT.

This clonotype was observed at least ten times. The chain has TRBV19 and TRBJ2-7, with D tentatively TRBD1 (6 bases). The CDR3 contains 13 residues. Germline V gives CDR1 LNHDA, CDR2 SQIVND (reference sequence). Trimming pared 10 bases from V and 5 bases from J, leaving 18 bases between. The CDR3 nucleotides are TGTGCCACCTCCCCGCTGACAGGCAACGAGCAGTACTTC. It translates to CATSPLTGNEQYF. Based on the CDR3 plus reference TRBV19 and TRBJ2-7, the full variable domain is DGGITQSPKYLFRKEGQNVTLSCEQNLNHDAMYWYRQDPGQGLRLIYYSQIVNDFQKGDIAEGYSVSREKKESFPLTVTSAQKNPTAFYLCATSPLTGNEQYFGPGTRLTVT.